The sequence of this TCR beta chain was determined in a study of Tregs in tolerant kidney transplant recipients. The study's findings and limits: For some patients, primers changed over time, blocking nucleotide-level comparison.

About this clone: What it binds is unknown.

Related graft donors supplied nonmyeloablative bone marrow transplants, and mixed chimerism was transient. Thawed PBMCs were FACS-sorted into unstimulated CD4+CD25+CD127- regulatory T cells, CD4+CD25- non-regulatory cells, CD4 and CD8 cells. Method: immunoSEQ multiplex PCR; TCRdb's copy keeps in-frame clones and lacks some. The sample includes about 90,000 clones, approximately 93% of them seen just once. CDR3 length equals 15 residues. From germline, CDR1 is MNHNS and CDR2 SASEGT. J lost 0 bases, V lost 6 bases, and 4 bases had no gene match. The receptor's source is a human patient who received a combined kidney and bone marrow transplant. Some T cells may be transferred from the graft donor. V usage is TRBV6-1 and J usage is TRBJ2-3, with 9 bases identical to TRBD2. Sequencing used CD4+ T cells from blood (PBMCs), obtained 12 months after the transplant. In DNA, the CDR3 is TGTGCCAGCAGAACCACTAGCGGGAGCACAGATACGCAGTATTTT. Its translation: CASRTTSGSTDTQYF.